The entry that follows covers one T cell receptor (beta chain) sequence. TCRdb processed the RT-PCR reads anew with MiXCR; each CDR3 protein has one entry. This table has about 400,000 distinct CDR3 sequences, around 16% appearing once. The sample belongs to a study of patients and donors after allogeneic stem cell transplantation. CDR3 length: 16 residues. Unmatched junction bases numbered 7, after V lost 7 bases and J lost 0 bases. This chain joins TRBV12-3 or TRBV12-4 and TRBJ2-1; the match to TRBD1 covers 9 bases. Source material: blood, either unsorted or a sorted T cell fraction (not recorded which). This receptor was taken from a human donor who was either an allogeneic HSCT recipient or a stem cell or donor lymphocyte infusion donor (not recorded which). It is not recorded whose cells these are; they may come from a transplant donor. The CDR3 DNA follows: TGTGCCAGCACCCAACAGGGGGCGACCTCCTACAATGAGCAGTTCTTC. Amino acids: CASTQQGATSYNEQFF.